This T cell receptor (beta chain) was recovered during a study of blood T cell repertoires in COVID-19. This CDR3 region has 17 residues. V lost 4 bases and J lost 4; bases outside the gene matches: 10. Germline-derived CDR1 and CDR2 are SGHRS and YFSETQ. This clone showed up just once. The age range of participants was about 18 to 95 years, with residence in about 25 US areas. Participants were placed into cohorts based on the clinical history they reported. TCRdb's table, derived via immunoSEQ multiplex PCR, lists solely in-frame clones and lacks some. This sample yields some 270,000 clones, of which about nine tenths are seen a single time; about 1.7% belongs to the top ten.

Sequencing input: PBMCs or T cells enriched from blood (not recorded which). The sequence was obtained from a woman aged 40 to 49 who had recovered from COVID-19. V is TRBV5-1 and J is TRBJ2-3; 12 bases agree with TRBD2. The CDR3: CASSQATSGSVSDTQYF. CDR3 sequence (DNA): TGCGCCAGCAGCCAAGCGACTAGCGGGAGTGTCTCAGATACGCAGTATTTT. The whole variable domain, filled in from reference TRBV5-1 and TRBJ2-3, reads KAGVTQTPRYLIKTRGQQVTLSCSPISGHRSVSWYQQTPGQGLQFLFEYFSETQRNKGNFPGRFSGRQFSNSRSEMNVSTLELGDSALYLCASSQATSGSVSDTQYFGPGTRLTVL.